This entry concerns a single TCR beta chain. Its antigen target is currently unknown. No quality values exist for individual bases; no much larger clone is one base distant. The library was generated by 5' RACE. TCRdb shows the sequencer as Illumina HiSeq 2500. A second PCR of roughly 7 to 12 cycles was performed with a sample-barcoded 5' primer and a J-beta primer mix. Each TCR beta cDNA molecule received a unique molecular identifier from a template-switch 5' adaptor carrying 12 random nucleotides. Each sample yielded at least 2.5 million CDR3-containing paired-end reads. The Mint cDNA synthesis kit, primed by a TRBC-specific oligonucleotide, was used to synthesize first-strand cDNA from all RNA. Following uracil-DNA glycosylase treatment, all cDNA underwent a first 18-cycle PCR with the universal primers M1SS and BC2_uni_R. In the authors' own workflow: For normalization, 1 million high-quality reads were randomly selected from each sample, with every read carrying a distinct molecular identifier. Instead of being binned into consensus sequences, reads with shared molecular identifiers were discarded. CDR3 identification, clonotype clustering and error correction used MiTCR with a Q25 quality threshold and the strictest error-elimination algorithm. A nonparametric unseen species model with Euler transformation was used to estimate lower-bound total TCR beta diversity. TCRdb redid the processing of the public reads, applying fastp at Q25 and MiXCR, and retained in-frame beta chains. CDR3 protein duplicates are merged, each entry listing the most common genes and DNA. The V and J calls and clone size are TCRdb's, not the authors'. The sample table records around 690,000 distinct CDR3 sequences; roughly three fifths of these occur just once. The ten most abundant clones make up 35% to 40% of the sample.

The data were obtained in a study of blood T cells in healthy people across ages (dated by TCRdb to the mid-2010s). Concerning the study at large: In model experiments, template switching captured about one uniquely barcoded TCR beta cDNA molecule for every two T cells. The study analyzed two additional independent replicas of 1 million unique cDNA reads from the same blood draw for two donors, one aged 18 to 30 and one aged 80 or older. To avoid experimental bias, donors of different ages were spread randomly across the sequencing lanes. Age-related changes in TCR beta repertoire diversity were measured in the study by deep sequencing normalized with unique cDNA molecular identifiers. The donors were divided into four age groups: young (average around 16 years), middle-aged (about 39), aged (roughly 66) and long-lived (roughly 82).

The donors were 40 or so Caucasian individuals from Russia, aged roughly 6 to 90 years, who were systemically healthy. Each donor gave ten milliliters of peripheral blood, collected into EDTA-treated Vacutainer tubes. Ficoll-Paque density-gradient centrifugation was used to isolate PBMCs, with at least 6.5 million per sample. Trizol reagent was used to extract total RNA from the PBMCs, yielding at least 5 micrograms per sample. For every donor, an aliquot of PBMCs went through flow cytometry to measure the percentages of naive CD45RAhigh/CD27high T cells. Points the paper makes about the study in general: Compared with the aged group, the long-lived group had more naive CD4+ T cells, fewer expanded clones and increased TCR diversity, a pattern suggesting age selection. The CMV infection status of donors was not known, potentially confounding age-related changes in expanded clonotypes. A strong correlation was found between observed TCR beta diversity and the percentage of naive T cells measured by flow cytometry. As age increased, observed TCR beta diversity per million T cells dropped in a roughly linear way, and a significant reduction was already evident by age about 40. Conclusive comparison of naive and antigen-experienced compartments was prevented by the profiling of bulk unsorted PBMCs. Total diversity estimates from one million sequenced T cells were considered lower bounds and underestimates.

The receptor comes from a man aged 55 to 70 in good health. The sequenced sample consisted of blood.

CDR3 sequence: CASSRAGDTEAFF. In nucleotides, the sequence is TGTGCCAGCAGCCGGGCAGGGGATACTGAAGCTTTCTTT. This chain joins TRBV3-1 to TRBJ1-1, with TRBD1 tentatively as D gene (6 bases match). The germline V gene (reference sequence) provides CDR1 LGHDT and CDR2 YNNKEL. Taken from cysteine to phenylalanine, the CDR3 has 13 residues. Only CDR3 DNA remains: 39 bases, in frame from the first base. V was cut back by 4 bases and J by 5 bases, leaving a gap of 11 bases between them.